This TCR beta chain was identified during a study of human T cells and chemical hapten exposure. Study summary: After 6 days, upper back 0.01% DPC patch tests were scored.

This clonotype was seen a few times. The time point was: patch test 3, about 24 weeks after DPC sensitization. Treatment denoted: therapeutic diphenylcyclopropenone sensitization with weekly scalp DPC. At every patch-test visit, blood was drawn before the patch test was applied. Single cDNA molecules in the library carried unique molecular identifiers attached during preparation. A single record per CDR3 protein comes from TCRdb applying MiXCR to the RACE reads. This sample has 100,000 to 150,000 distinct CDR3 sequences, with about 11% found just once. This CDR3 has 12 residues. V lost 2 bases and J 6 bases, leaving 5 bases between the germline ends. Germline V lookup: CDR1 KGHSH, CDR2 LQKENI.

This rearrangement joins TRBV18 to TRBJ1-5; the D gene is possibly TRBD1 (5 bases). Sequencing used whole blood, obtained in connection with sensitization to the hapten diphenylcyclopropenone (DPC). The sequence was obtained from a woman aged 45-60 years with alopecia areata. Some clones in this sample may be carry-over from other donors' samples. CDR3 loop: CASSPGGQPQHF. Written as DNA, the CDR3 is TGTGCCAGCTCACCAGGGGGTCAGCCCCAGCATTTT.